This T cell receptor beta chain was recovered during a study of neurological immune-mediated disorders. Study findings and constraints: CDR3 amino acid sequences of expanded clones were not shared across subjects, a result suggesting private repertoires in all groups. The highest TCR clonal expansion occurred in HTLV-1-associated myelopathy; multiple sclerosis fell below healthy controls.

TCRdb called the 5' RACE reads again in MiXCR, with one record for every CDR3 protein. This sample has about 50,000 distinct CDR3 sequences, with around 3.3% found just once. This clonotype was counted a few times. Its target is unknown. The TCR originated in a man aged 35 to 55 with multiple sclerosis. Source material: PBMCs.

The CDR3 loop reads CASSAGQGYTGELFF. The CDR3 region has the DNA TGCGCCAGCAGCGCCGGACAGGGATACACCGGGGAGCTGTTTTTT. The chain uses TRBV5-1 and TRBJ2-2; 8 positions match TRBD1. The CDR3 is made up of 15 amino acids. The V gene's germline CDR1 is SGHRS and CDR2 YFSETQ. Trimming took 4 bases from V and 3 from J; bases not matched to a gene: 5.